Listed below are T cell receptor beta chains from one sample, sequenced in a study of blood T cell repertoires in COVID-19. TCRdb's table, derived via immunoSEQ multiplex PCR, lists solely in-frame clones and lacks some. Of fewer than 75,000 clones in the sample, around 92% were seen once. Sequencing used peripheral blood. Receptors were obtained from a middle-aged man with active COVID-19. Each CDR3 is given with its conserved first and last residue. The D gene is left open where the match is weak. Size is omitted from some rows. Given values are once, few, many or a class for expanded clones.

v_call	clone_size	j_call	d_call	cdr3_nt	cdr3_aa
TRBV19	NA	TRBJ2-1	NA	TGTGCCAGTAGCTCTTCTAGATCCTACAATGAGCAGTTCTTC	CASSSSRSYNEQFF
TRBV3-1/TRBV3-2	NA	TRBJ2-5	NA	TGTGCCAGCACCGCGGCCGGGGAGACCCAGTACTTC	CASTAAGETQYF
TRBV2	NA	TRBJ1-6	NA	TGTGCCAGCAGTTCGGACAAATATTCACCCCTCCACTTT	CASSSDKYSPLHF
TRBV24-1	NA	TRBJ2-1	TRBD2	TGTGCCACCAGACCGGGACTAGCGCCCACCAATGAGCAGTTCTTC	CATRPGLAPTNEQFF
TRBV20-1	NA	TRBJ2-7	TRBD1	TGCAGTGCTAGTAGTTGGGACAGGACCTACGAGCAGTACTTC	CSASSWDRTYEQYF
TRBV6-5	NA	TRBJ2-7	TRBD1	TGTGCCAGCAGTTACCACGGGACAGCTTACGAGCAGTACTTC	CASSYHGTAYEQYF
TRBV29-1	once	TRBJ1-1	NA	TGCAGCGCTGGGGGGGGTCAGACTGAAGCTTTCTTT	CSAGGGQTEAFF
TRBV7-9	NA	TRBJ2-1	NA	TGTGCCAGCAGCTTTGGGCGAAATGAGCAGTTCTTC	CASSFGRNEQFF
TRBV11-2	once	TRBJ1-1	TRBD1	TGTGCCAGCAGCCCGGACAGGGGGCTTGAAGCTTTCTTT	CASSPDRGLEAFF
TRBV5-1	NA	TRBJ2-5	NA	TGCGCCAGCAGCTTGGGAACAGTAGAGACCCAGTACTTC	CASSLGTVETQYF
TRBV5-4	NA	TRBJ2-2	NA	TGTGCCAGCAGCGTAGGACTTAACACCGGGGAGCTGTTTTTT	CASSVGLNTGELFF
TRBV6-5	NA	TRBJ2-1	TRBD2	TGTGCCAGCAGTTACCCGACTAGCGGGATAGGCGGTGAGCAGTTCTTC	CASSYPTSGIGGEQFF
TRBV11-2	NA	TRBJ2-5	TRBD2	TGTGCCAGCAGCTTATCTTCGCGGGGACTAGCGTACCAAGAGACCCAGTACTTC	CASSLSSRGLAYQETQYF
TRBV4-2	NA	TRBJ1-6	TRBD1	TGTGCCAGCAGCCAAGAGACAGGGGGCGTCGGGGTCATTCTCCACTTT	CASSQETGGVGVILHF
TRBV28	NA	TRBJ2-1	TRBD1	TGTGCCAGCAGACCAGGACAGGGGACCTACAATGAGCAGTTCTTC	CASRPGQGTYNEQFF
TRBV19	NA	TRBJ2-5	TRBD2	TGTGCCAGTAGTTTTCGATTGAATCGAGCGGGGGGGCACGAGACCCAGTACTTC	CASSFRLNRAGGHETQYF
TRBV7-3	NA	TRBJ2-1	TRBD1	TGTGCCAGCAGCCAAGAGGGACAGAGATACAATGAGCAGTTCTTC	CASSQEGQRYNEQFF
TRBV9	once	TRBJ2-1	NA	TGTGCCAGCAGCGTCGGACTTAATAATCGCAATGAGCAGTTCTTC	CASSVGLNNRNEQFF
TRBV28	NA	TRBJ2-7	TRBD2	TGTGCCAGCAGTTTGGCGTATGGCGGGAGCTACGAGCAGTACTTC	CASSLAYGGSYEQYF
TRBV4-1	NA	TRBJ2-5	TRBD1	TGCGCCAGCAGCCAAGTTCGGGCAGGGGGCGTCGAGACCCAGTACTTC	CASSQVRAGGVETQYF
TRBV7-2	NA	TRBJ1-6	NA	TGTGCCACCACCCCAGGATGGATCGGTTCACCCCTCCACTTT	CATTPGWIGSPLHF
TRBV5-1	once	TRBJ1-4	NA	TGCGCCAGCAGCTTGGAAGGTAACCGACTCGAAAAACTGTTTTTT	CASSLEGNRLEKLFF